This TCR beta chain emerged from a study of cytomegalovirus exposure and HLA in healthy donors. Study findings and constraints: Researchers had no immune exposure information except CMV serostatus available.

Use of 60 Vbeta and 13 Jbeta primers characterized the PCR. Method: immunoSEQ multiplex PCR; TCRdb's copy keeps in-frame clones and lacks some. The data show around 150,000 clones, roughly 9% seen once. CDR1 is MNHNY and CDR2 is SVGAGI in the germline V gene (reference sequence). This CDR3 comprises 13 residues. V lost 4 bases and J lost 14; bases outside the gene matches: 10. This clone was detected only a few times. Its specificity is not known. The chain is built from TRBV6-6 and TRBJ2-1; the match to TRBD2 covers 8 bases. The material sequenced was PBMCs. The sequence was collected from a woman in her thirties or forties in good health and CMV-seropositive. The CDR3 loop is CASSSIPGTREFF. The CDR3 DNA reads TGTGCCAGCAGTTCCATCCCCGGGACTAGAGAGTTCTTC.